This T cell receptor beta chain was identified during a study of blood T cell repertoires in COVID-19. Across the study: Donors in the United States, Italy and Spain gave samples during acute or convalescent COVID-19. T cells, B-cell-depleted T cells, or PBMCs supplied cDNA or gDNA.

Original handling: Amplifying reference gene primers gave estimates of nucleated cell counts. Libraries were prepared by immunoSEQ multiplex PCR; TCRdb keeps only in-frame clonotypes and omits some of them. That table supplies the V and J calls and clone size; D and trimming were determined from the DNA. Of under 60,000 clones listed, around 75% are singletons. This clone was seen more than once but under ten times. In germline, CDR1 is SEHNR, CDR2 FQNEAQ (reference sequence). The CDR3 spans 14 residues. Trimming took off 3 bases at V and 1 base at J, with 9 bases between the two ends. The sequenced sample consisted of peripheral blood. The receptor comes from a human donor in a cohort sampled during active COVID-19. The chain links TRBV7-9 to TRBJ1-1; no reliable D call. This CDR3 is CASSFPQTNTEAFF. CDR3 coding DNA: TGTGCCAGCAGCTTCCCACAAACGAACACTGAAGCTTTCTTT.